These T cell receptor beta chains were read from a single sample in a study of beta chain features in type 1 diabetes. Some clones are missing from TCRdb's copy, which holds only in-frame ones; the method was immunoSEQ multiplex PCR. The profile covers 300,000 to 450,000 clones, with around 12% appearing a single time and around 0.02% taken by the ten largest. The sequenced sample consisted of naive CD4+ T cells from blood. The receptors were sampled from a man aged 18 to 35 in good health. The CDR3 runs from the conserved cysteine through the conserved F or W. D genes are given only for firm matches. Size values are once, few and many counts, or a class for expanded clones, and some rows have none.

TRBJ2-3	.	TRBV7-3	.	TGTGCCAGCAGCTTAGACTTCATGGATACGCAGTATTTT	CASSLDFMDTQYF
TRBJ2-2	.	TRBV11-3	few	TGTGCCAGCAGCCGCGCCGGTCGGGGCACCGGGGAGCTGTTTTTT	CASSRAGRGTGELFF
TRBJ2-7	.	TRBV7-3	few	TGTGCCAGCAGCTTAATAGGGGCAGCCTCTGAGCAGTACTTC	CASSLIGAASEQYF
TRBJ2-5	TRBD2	TRBV5-1	few	TGCGCCAGCAGGTCGGGACTAGCGGGAGGAGGAGAGACCCAGTACTTC	CASRSGLAGGGETQYF
TRBJ2-5	.	TRBV7-2	.	TGTGCCAGCAGCTTAGGCCCCGGGGAGACCCAGTACTTC	CASSLGPGETQYF
TRBJ1-2	.	TRBV7-2	.	TGTGCCAGCAGCTTAGTGCTGCGGGGCCCTAACTATGGCTACACCTTC	CASSLVLRGPNYGYTF
TRBJ1-1	.	TRBV28	.	TGTGCCAGCATTCTACCAGGGGACACTGAAGCTTTCTTT	CASILPGDTEAFF
TRBJ2-3	TRBD1	TRBV7-3	.	TGTGCCAGCAGCTCAACAGGGGCTTCAGATACGCAGTATTTT	CASSSTGASDTQYF
TRBJ2-3	TRBD2	TRBV4-3	.	TGCGCCAGCAGCACGACTAGCGGGAGCACAGATACGCAGTATTTT	CASSTTSGSTDTQYF
TRBJ2-7	.	TRBV6-5	few	TGTGCCAGCAGTGCTAACTACGAGCAGTACTTC	CASSANYEQYF
TRBJ2-5	.	TRBV11-3	.	TGTGCCAGCAGCTCCCGACGGGTGGAGACCCAGTACTTC	CASSSRRVETQYF
TRBJ2-2	.	TRBV5-1	.	TGCGCCAGCAGCTTTGGGGCAGCGAACACCGGGGAGCTGTTTTTT	CASSFGAANTGELFF
TRBJ2-7	TRBD2	TRBV29-1	.	TGCAGCGTTGAGGCGGGAGGTAGAAACGAGCAGTACTTC	CSVEAGGRNEQYF
TRBJ1-2	.	TRBV30	few	TGTGCCTGGAGTGCGGGCAGGGATAACTATGGCTACACCTTC	CAWSAGRDNYGYTF
TRBJ2-3	.	TRBV6-5	.	TGTGCCAGCAGTTGGACCACAGGGAGAACAGATACGCAGTATTTT	CASSWTTGRTDTQYF
TRBJ2-5	.	TRBV28	.	TGTGCCAGCTCACCGCCGGGATTCGGAGAGACCCAGTACTTC	CASSPPGFGETQYF
TRBJ2-6	.	TRBV27	.	TGTGCCAGCAGCCCCTTTAGAGGGGACAACTCTGGGGCCAACGTCCTGACTTTC	CASSPFRGDNSGANVLTF
TRBJ2-2	.	TRBV11-2	.	TGTGCCAGCAGCTTAGTCGAGCCCAGCGCCGGGGAGCTGTTTTTT	CASSLVEPSAGELFF
TRBJ2-3	TRBD2	TRBV6-6	.	TGTGCCAGCAGTTATAGGCGGGGGGGAGATACGCAGTATTTT	CASSYRRGGDTQYF
TRBJ2-2	TRBD1	TRBV7-3	.	TGTGCCAGCAGCCTAGACAGGGTGTGGCCCGGGGAGCTGTTTTTT	CASSLDRVWPGELFF
TRBJ2-5	.	TRBV5-4	.	TGTGCCAGCAGCTTCCCAGGGACTCTTCAAGAGACCCAGTACTTC	CASSFPGTLQETQYF
TRBJ1-6	TRBD1	TRBV5-4	.	TGTGCCAGCAGCTTGGAGGGGACAGGGGACTCACCCCTCCACTTT	CASSLEGTGDSPLHF
TRBJ2-1	.	TRBV28	.	TGTGCCAGCAGTTCACGTCTAATCCCCTACAATGAGCAGTTCTTC	CASSSRLIPYNEQFF
TRBJ1-2	.	TRBV20-1	few	TGCAGTGCTCCCCCTAAGTTCAACACCTTC	CSAPPKFNTF
TRBJ2-5	TRBD2	TRBV18	.	TGTGCCAGCTCACCACTAGCGGGGGGCCAAGAGACCCAGTACTTC	CASSPLAGGQETQYF
TRBJ2-3	.	TRBV10-3	few	TGTGCCATCAGTCAAGACAGTTTTACTTCAGATACGCAGTATTTT	CAISQDSFTSDTQYF
TRBJ2-7	.	TRBV7-2	few	TGTGCCAGCAGCTTAGGGTCGAGTGGTAGAAACTACGAGCAGTACTTC	CASSLGSSGRNYEQYF
TRBJ2-1	TRBD2	TRBV14	.	TGTGCCAGCAGCCCCTTAACCCTGACGGGAGGAGCGGGACGGAATGAGCAGTTCTTC	CASSPLTLTGGAGRNEQFF
TRBJ1-2	TRBD1	TRBV9	.	TGTGCCAGCAGCATATTGGACAGGGCCCACTATGGCTACACCTTC	CASSILDRAHYGYTF
TRBJ2-6	TRBD1	TRBV5-1	.	TGCGCCAGCAGCTTGGAGCCCGGGACAGTTTTCTCTGGGGCCAACGTCCTGACTTTC	CASSLEPGTVFSGANVLTF
TRBJ2-2	.	TRBV9	few	TGTGCCAGCAGCGCTCCTCGACACCTTAACACCGGGGAGCTGTTTTTT	CASSAPRHLNTGELFF
TRBJ2-6	TRBD1	TRBV10-3	.	TGTGCCATCAGTGAGTGGGACAGTCTCTCTGGGGCCAACGTCCTGACTTTC	CAISEWDSLSGANVLTF
TRBJ1-4	.	TRBV5-1	.	TGCGCCAGCAGCCGAGACAGGCGAAATGAAAAACTGTTTTTT	CASSRDRRNEKLFF
TRBJ2-5	TRBD2	TRBV2	.	TGTGCCAGCAGTGGAGCGGGAGTCGAGACCCAGTACTTC	CASSGAGVETQYF
TRBJ2-7	TRBD1	TRBV5-1	once	TGCGCCAGCAGCTGGACCGGGACAGGGTACGAGCAGTACTTC	CASSWTGTGYEQYF
TRBJ1-5	.	TRBV7-2	.	TGTGCCAGCAGCTTCAGTAATCAGCCCCAGCATTTT	CASSFSNQPQHF
TRBJ2-2	TRBD2	TRBV5-4	.	TGTGCCAGCACTTCCGGAGGGACTAGCTCGATCCAGGGGGAGCTGTTTTTT	CASTSGGTSSIQGELFF
TRBJ2-1	.	TRBV7-9	.	TGTGCCAGCAGCCCCTTTCTCCATGAGCAGTTCTTC	CASSPFLHEQFF
TRBJ1-1	.	TRBV7-2	.	TGTGCCAGCAGCTTACAGGAGAACACTGAAGCTTTCTTT	CASSLQENTEAFF
TRBJ1-2	.	TRBV25-1	.	TGTGCCACCAAAATCCCGGGGGGCTATGGCTACACCTTC	CATKIPGGYGYTF
TRBJ2-7	TRBD2	TRBV7-2	few	TGTGCCAGCAGCTTAGAGCTAGCGGGAGTCTACGAGCAGTACTTC	CASSLELAGVYEQYF
TRBJ1-1	TRBD1	TRBV29-1	.	TGCAGCCTACTGTGGACAGGACTGAACACTGAAGCTTTCTTT	CSLLWTGLNTEAFF